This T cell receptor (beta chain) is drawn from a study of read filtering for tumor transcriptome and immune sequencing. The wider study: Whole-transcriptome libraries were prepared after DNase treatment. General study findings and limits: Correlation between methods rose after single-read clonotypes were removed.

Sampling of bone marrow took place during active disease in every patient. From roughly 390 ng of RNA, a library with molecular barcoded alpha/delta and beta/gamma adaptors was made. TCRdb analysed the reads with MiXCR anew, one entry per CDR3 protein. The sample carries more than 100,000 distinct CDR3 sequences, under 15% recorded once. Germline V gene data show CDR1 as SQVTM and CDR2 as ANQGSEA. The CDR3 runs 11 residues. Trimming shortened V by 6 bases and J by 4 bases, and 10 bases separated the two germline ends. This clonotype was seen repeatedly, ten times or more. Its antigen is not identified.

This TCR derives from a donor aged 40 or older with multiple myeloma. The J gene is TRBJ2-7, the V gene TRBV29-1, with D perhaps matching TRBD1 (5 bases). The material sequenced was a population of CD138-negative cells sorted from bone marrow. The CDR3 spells CSVDQGYEQYF. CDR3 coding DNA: TGCAGCGTGGACCAGGGTTACGAGCAGTACTTC.